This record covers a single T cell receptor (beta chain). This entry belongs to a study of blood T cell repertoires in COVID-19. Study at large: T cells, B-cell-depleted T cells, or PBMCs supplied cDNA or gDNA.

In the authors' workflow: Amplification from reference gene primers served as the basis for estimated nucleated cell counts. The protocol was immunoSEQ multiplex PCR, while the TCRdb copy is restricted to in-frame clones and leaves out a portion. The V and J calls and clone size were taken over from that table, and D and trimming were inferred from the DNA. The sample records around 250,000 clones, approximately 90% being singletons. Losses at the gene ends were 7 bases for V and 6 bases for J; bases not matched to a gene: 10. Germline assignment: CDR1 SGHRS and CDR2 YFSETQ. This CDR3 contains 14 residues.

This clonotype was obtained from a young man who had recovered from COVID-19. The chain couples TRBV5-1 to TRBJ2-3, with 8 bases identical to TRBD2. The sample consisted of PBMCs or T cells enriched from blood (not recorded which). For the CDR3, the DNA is TGCGCCAGCCGTCCGGGACTAGTCACGGATACGCAGTATTTT. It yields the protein CASRPGLVTDTQYF. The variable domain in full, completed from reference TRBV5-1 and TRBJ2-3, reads KAGVTQTPRYLIKTRGQQVTLSCSPISGHRSVSWYQQTPGQGLQFLFEYFSETQRNKGNFPGRFSGRQFSNSRSEMNVSTLELGDSALYLCASRPGLVTDTQYFGPGTRLTVL.